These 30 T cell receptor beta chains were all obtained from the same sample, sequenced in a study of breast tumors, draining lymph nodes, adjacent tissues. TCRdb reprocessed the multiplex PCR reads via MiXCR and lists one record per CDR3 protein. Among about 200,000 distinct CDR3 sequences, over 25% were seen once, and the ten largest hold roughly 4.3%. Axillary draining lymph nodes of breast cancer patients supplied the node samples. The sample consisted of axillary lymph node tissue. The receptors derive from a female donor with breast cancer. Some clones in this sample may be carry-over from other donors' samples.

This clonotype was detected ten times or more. The CDR3 protein is CSAQGARETQYF. As DNA, the CDR3 is TGCAGTGCGCAGGGGGCTCGAGAGACCCAGTACTTC. The chain joins TRBV20-1 to TRBJ2-5; 8 bases line up with TRBD1. Germline assignment: CDR1 DFQATT and CDR2 SNEGSKA (reference sequence). This CDR3 has 12 residues. Trimming took 6 bases from V and 4 from J; bases not matched to a gene: 4.

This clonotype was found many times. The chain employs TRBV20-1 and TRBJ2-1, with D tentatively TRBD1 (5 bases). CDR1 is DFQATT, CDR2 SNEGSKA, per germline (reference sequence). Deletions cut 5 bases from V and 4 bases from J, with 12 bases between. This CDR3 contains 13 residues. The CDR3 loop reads CSAPRDHYNEQFF. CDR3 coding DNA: TGCAGTGCTCCCAGGGATCATTACAATGAGCAGTTCTTC.

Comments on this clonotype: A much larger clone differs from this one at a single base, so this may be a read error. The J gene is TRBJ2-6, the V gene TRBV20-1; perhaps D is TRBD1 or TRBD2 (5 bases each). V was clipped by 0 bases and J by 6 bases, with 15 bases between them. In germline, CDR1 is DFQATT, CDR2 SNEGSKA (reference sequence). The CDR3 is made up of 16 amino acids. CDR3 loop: CSARDMRGTAANVLTF. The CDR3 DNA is TGCAGTGCTAGAGATATGAGGGGAACTGCGGCCAACGTCCTGACTTTC.

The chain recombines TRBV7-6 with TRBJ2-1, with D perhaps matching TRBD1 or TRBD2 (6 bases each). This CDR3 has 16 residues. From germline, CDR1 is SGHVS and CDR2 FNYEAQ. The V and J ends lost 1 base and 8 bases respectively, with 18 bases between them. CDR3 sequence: CASSLGAGGLNYEQFF. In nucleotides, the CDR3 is TGTGCCAGCAGCTTAGGAGCTGGGGGGCTCAACTATGAGCAGTTCTTC.

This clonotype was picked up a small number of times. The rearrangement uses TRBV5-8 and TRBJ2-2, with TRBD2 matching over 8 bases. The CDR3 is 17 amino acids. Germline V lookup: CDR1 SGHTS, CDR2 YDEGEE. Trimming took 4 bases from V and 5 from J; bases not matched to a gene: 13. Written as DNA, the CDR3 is TGTGCCAGCAGCCCATTTTTGGTAGCGGGATCGACCGGGGAGCTGTTTTTT. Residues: CASSPFLVAGSTGELFF. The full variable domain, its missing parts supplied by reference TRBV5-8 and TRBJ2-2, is EAGVTQSPTHLIKTRGQQATLRCSPISGHTSVYWYQQALGLGLQFLLWYDEGEERNRGNFPPRFSGRQFPNYSSELNVNALELEDSALYLCASSPFLVAGSTGELFFGEGSRLTVL.

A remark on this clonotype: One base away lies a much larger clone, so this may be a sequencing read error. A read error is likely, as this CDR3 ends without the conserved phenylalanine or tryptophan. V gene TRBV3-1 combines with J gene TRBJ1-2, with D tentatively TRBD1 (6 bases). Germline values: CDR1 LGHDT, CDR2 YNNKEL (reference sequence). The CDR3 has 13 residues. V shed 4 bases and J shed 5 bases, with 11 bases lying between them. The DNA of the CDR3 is TGTGCCAGCAGCCGAAGTCAGGGGTATGGCTACACCTAC. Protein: CASSRSQGYGYTY.

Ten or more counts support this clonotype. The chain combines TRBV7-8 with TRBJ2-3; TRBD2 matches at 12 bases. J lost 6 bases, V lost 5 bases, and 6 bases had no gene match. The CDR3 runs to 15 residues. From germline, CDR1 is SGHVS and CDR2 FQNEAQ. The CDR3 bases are TGTGCCAGCAGCCGACTAGCGGGAGATGGTGATACGCAGTATTTT. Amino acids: CASSRLAGDGDTQYF.

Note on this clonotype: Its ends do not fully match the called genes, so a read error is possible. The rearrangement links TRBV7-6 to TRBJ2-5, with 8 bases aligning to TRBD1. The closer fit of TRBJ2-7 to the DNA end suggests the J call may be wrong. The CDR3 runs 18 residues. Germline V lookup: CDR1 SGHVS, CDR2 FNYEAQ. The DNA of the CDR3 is TGTGCCAGCAGCCTAGACGCCCCGGGACAGGACCTCTCCCACGAGCAGTACTTC. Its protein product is CASSLDAPGQDLSHEQYF.

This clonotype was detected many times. CDR3 loop: CASSGAGQGRSHEQYF. As DNA, the CDR3 is TGTGCCAGCAGCGGAGCGGGACAGGGAAGGTCCCACGAGCAGTACTTC. This chain connects TRBV3-1 to TRBJ2-7; 9 nucleotides line up with TRBD1. The CDR3 length is 16 residues. CDR1 is LGHDT, CDR2 YNNKEL, per germline (reference sequence). The V and J ends lost 5 bases and 5 bases, in that order; junction bases with no gene match: 13.

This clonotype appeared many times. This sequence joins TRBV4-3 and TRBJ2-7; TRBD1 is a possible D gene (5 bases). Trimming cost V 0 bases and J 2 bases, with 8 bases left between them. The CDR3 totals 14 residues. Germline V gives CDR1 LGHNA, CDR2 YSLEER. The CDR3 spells CASSQEDRTYEQYF. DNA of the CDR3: TGCGCCAGCAGCCAAGAAGACAGAACCTACGAGCAGTACTTC.

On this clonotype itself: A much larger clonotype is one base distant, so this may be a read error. The CDR3 loop reads CASSLVPGQEAQYF. The CDR3 nucleotides are TGTGCCAGCAGCTTAGTTCCGGGTCAAGAGGCCCAGTACTTC. V and J are TRBV7-9 and TRBJ2-5; D remains ambiguous. The germline V gene encodes CDR1 SEHNR and CDR2 FQNEAQ (reference sequence). The CDR3 is made up of 14 amino acids.

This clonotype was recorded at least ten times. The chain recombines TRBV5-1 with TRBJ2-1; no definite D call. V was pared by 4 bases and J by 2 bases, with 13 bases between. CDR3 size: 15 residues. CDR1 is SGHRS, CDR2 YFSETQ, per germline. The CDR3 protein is CASSPTDQTYNEQFF. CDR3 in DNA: TGCGCCAGCAGCCCCACAGACCAGACCTACAATGAGCAGTTCTTC. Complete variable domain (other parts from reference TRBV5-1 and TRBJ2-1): KAGVTQTPRYLIKTRGQQVTLSCSPISGHRSVSWYQQTPGQGLQFLFEYFSETQRNKGNFPGRFSGRQFSNSRSEMNVSTLELGDSALYLCASSPTDQTYNEQFFGPGTRLTVL.

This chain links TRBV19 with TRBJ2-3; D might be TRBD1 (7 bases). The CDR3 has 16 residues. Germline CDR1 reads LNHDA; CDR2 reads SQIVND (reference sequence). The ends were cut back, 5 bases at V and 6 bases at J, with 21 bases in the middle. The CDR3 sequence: CASSSDRAAGYDTQYF. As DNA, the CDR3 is TGTGCCAGTAGTTCCGACAGGGCAGCGGGTTATGATACGCAGTATTTT. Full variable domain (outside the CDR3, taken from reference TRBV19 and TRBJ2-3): DGGITQSPKYLFRKEGQNVTLSCEQNLNHDAMYWYRQDPGQGLRLIYYSQIVNDFQKGDIAEGYSVSREKKESFPLTVTSAQKNPTAFYLCASSSDRAAGYDTQYFGPGTRLTVL.

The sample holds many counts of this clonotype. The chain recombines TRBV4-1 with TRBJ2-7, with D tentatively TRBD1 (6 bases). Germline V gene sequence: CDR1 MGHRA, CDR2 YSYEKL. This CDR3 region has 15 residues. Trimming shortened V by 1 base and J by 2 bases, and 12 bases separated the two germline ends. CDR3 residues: CASSQVQGLTYEQYF. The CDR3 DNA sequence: TGCGCCAGCAGCCAAGTTCAGGGGTTAACCTACGAGCAGTACTTC.

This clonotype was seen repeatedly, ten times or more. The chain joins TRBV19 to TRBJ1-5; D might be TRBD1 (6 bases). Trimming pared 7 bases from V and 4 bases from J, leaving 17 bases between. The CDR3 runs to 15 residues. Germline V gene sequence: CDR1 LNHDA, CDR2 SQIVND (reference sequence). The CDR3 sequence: CASNDWGGFNQPQHF. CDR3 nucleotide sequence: TGTGCCAGTAATGACTGGGGGGGCTTTAATCAGCCCCAGCATTTT. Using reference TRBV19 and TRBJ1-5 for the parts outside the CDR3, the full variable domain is DGGITQSPKYLFRKEGQNVTLSCEQNLNHDAMYWYRQDPGQGLRLIYYSQIVNDFQKGDIAEGYSVSREKKESFPLTVTSAQKNPTAFYLCASNDWGGFNQPQHFGDGTRLSIL.

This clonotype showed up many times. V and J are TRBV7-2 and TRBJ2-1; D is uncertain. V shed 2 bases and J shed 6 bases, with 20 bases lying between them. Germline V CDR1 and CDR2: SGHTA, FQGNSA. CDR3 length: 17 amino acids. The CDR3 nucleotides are TGTGCCAGCAGCTTAATTCGTTCATTCGTGGGTCCCAATGAGCAGTTCTTC. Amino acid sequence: CASSLIRSFVGPNEQFF.

The CDR3: CASSLGSLGGYGLQETQYF. The CDR3 DNA reads as TGTGCCAGCAGCTTAGGGTCACTAGGGGGCTATGGCTTACAAGAGACCCAGTACTTC. This rearrangement joins TRBV11-2 to TRBJ2-5; TRBD1 agrees at 7 bases. Trimming removed 1 base from V and 2 bases from J; junction bases left unmatched: 16. Germline CDR1 SGHAT, CDR2 FQNNGV. This CDR3 region has 19 residues.

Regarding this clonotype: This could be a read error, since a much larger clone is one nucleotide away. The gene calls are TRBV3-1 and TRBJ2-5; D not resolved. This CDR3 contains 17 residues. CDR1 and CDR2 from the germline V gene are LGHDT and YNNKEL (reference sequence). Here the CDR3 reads CASSQGGAYHLQEAQYF. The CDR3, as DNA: TGTGCCAGCAGCCAAGGCGGAGCTTATCACCTTCAAGAGGCCCAGTACTTC.

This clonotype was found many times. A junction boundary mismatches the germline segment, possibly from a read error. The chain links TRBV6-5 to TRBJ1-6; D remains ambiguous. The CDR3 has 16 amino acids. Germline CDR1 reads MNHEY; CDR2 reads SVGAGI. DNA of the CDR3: TGTGCCAGCAGTCACTCGACCGGGAGAATGGAATCACCCCTCCACTTT. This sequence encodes CASSHSTGRMESPLHF.

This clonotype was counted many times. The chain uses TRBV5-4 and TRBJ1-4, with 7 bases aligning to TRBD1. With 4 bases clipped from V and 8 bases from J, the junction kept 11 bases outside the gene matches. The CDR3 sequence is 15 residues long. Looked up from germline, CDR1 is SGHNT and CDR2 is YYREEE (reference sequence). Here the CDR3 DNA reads TGTGCCAGCAGCCTGGAGGGGGGCAGGGGGGAAAAACTGTTTTTT. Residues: CASSLEGGRGEKLFF.

CDR3 in DNA: TGCAGCGTAGAGGGGGCTTCCTACAATGAGCAGTTCTTC. Translating gives CSVEGASYNEQFF. The chain recombines TRBV29-1 with TRBJ2-1; TRBD1 matches 7 bases. There are 13 residues in the CDR3. With V trimmed by 6 bases and J by 1 base, 3 bases remained unmatched. Looked up from germline, CDR1 is SQVTM and CDR2 is ANQGSEA.

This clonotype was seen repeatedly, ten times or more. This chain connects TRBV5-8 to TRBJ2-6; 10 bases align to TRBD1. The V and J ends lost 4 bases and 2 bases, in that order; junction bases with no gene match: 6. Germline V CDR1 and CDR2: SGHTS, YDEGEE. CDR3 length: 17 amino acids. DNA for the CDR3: TGTGCCAGCAGCCTCGACAGGGGGCGGCCTGGGGCCAACGTCCTGACTTTC. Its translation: CASSLDRGRPGANVLTF.

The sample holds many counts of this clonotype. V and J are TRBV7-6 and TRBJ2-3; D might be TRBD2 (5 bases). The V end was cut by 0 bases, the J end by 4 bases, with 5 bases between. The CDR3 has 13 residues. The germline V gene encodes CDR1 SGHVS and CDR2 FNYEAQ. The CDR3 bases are TGTGCCAGCAGCTTAGCGGGAGCAGATACGCAGTATTTT. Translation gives CASSLAGADTQYF.

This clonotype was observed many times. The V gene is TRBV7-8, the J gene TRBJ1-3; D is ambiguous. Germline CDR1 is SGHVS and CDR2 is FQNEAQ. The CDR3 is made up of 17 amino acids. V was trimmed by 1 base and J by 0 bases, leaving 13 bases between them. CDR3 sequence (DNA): TGTGCCAGCAGCTTAGATGGGCAGCCACGCTCTGGAAACACCATATATTTT. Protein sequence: CASSLDGQPRSGNTIYF. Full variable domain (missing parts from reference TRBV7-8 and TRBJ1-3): GAGVSQSPRYKVAKRGQDVALRCDPISGHVSLFWYQQALGQGPEFLTYFQNEAQLDKSGLPSDRFFAERPEGSVSTLKIQRTQQEDSAVYLCASSLDGQPRSGNTIYFGEGSWLTVV.

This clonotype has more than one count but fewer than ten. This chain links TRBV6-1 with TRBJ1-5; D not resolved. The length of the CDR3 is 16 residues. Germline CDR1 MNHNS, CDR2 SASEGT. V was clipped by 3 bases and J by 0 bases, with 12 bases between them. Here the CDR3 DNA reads TGTGCCAGCAGTGACAGGAGCCTCTATAGCAATCAGCCCCAGCATTTT. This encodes CASSDRSLYSNQPQHF.

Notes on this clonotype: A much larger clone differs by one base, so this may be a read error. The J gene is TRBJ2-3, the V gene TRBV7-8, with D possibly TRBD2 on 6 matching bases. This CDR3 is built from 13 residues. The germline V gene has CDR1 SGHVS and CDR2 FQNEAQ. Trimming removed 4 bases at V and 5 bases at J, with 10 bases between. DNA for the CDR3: TGTGCCAGCAGCTCTGGGACTCAAGATACGCAGTATTTT. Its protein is CASSSGTQDTQYF.

The CDR3 DNA follows: TGCAGTGCTAGAGGGACCGAGAATTCACCCCTCCACTTT. Protein product: CSARGTENSPLHF. J is TRBJ1-6 and V is TRBV20-1, with D unclear. CDR3 length: 13 residues. Germline CDR1 DFQATT, CDR2 SNEGSKA (reference sequence). V was pared by 1 base and J by 7 bases, with 8 bases between.

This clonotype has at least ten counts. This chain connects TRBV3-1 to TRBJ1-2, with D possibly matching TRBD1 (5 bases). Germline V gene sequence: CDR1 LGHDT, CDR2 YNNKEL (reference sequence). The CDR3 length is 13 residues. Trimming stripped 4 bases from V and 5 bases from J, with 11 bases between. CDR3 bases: TGTGCCAGCAGCCTACCAGGGAATTATGGCTACACCTTC. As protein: CASSLPGNYGYTF.

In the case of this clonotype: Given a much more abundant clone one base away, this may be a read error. The CDR3 loop reads CASSLGGGAHNEQFF. The DNA for the CDR3 is TGTGCCAGCAGCTTAGGTGGTGGCGCCCACAATGAGCAGTTCTTC. The J gene is TRBJ2-1, the V gene TRBV11-3; D not resolved. The V and J ends lost 1 base and 5 bases respectively, with 12 bases between them. The CDR3 loop spans 15 amino acids. Germline V lookup: CDR1 SGHNT, CDR2 YENEEA.

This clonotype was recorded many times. The CDR3 reads CASSFTDTQYF. The CDR3 DNA reads TGTGCCAGCAGCTTCACAGATACGCAGTATTTT. This chain uses TRBV7-8 with TRBJ2-3; D is unclear. Germline V gives CDR1 SGHVS, CDR2 FQNEAQ. V was trimmed by 3 bases and J by 2 bases, leaving 0 bases between them. The CDR3 contains 11 residues.